This TCR beta chain came from a study of T cells in Graves' hyperthyroidism and ophthalmopathy. Regions amplified from RNA transcripts were the TCR beta CDR3 regions. Initially, a first-round RT-PCR of the TCR CDR3 employed the HTBI primer set. TCRdb processed the multiplex PCR reads anew with MiXCR; each CDR3 protein has one entry. The sample has roughly 500,000 distinct CDR3 sequences; over 45% are singletons. Diagnoses were made from clinical symptoms, serum measures (thyroxine and TRAb), thyroid ultrasound and orbital computed tomography. Per germline, CDR1 MGHDK and CDR2 SYGVNS. The CDR3 is 12 amino acids. Trimming cost V 0 bases and J 8 bases, with 5 bases left between them.

The chain couples TRBV25-1 to TRBJ1-3; the D is unclear. Sequencing was carried out using peripheral blood or thyroid tissue (not recorded which). This TCR came from an adult woman with Graves' disease, either hyperthyroidism or ophthalmopathy (not recorded which). CDR3 sequence (DNA): TGTGCCAGCAGTGAATATAGGGACACCATATATTTT. Its translation: CASSEYRDTIYF. Full variable domain (rest looked up from reference TRBV25-1 and TRBJ1-3): EADIYQTPRYLVIGTGKKITLECSQTMGHDKMYWYQQDPGMELHLIHYSYGVNSTEKGDLSSESTVSRIRTEHFPLTLESARPSHTSQYLCASSEYRDTIYFGEGSWLTVV.